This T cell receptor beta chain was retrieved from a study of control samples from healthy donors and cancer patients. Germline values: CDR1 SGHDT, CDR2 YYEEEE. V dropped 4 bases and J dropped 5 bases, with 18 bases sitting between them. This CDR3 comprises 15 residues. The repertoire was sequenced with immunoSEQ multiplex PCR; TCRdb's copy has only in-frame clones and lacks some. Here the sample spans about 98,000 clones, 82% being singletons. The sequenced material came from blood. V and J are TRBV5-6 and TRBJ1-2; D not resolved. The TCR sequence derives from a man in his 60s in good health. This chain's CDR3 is CASSDRPSGGYGYTF. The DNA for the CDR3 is TGTGCCAGCAGCGACCGACCCTCGGGTGGGTATGGCTACACCTTC.